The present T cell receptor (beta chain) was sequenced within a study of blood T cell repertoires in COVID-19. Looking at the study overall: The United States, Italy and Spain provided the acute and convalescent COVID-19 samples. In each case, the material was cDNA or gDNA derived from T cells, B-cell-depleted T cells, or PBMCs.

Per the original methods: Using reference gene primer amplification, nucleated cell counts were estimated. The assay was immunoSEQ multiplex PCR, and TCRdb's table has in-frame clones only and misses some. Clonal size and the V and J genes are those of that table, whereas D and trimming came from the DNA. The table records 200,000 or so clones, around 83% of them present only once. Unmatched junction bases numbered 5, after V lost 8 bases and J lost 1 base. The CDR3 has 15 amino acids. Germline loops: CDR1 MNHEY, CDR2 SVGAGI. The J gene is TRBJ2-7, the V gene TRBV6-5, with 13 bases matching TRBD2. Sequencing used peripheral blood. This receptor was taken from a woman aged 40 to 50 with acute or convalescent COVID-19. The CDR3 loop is CASHGTSGTSYEQYF. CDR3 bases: TGTGCCAGCCACGGGACTAGCGGGACTTCCTACGAGCAGTACTTC.